The source of this T cell receptor (beta chain) is a study of blood T cells in healthy people across ages. Trimming cost V 5 bases and J 3 bases, with 11 bases left between them. The germline gives CDR1 DFQATT, CDR2 SNEGSKA (reference sequence). This CDR3 comprises 13 residues. It was with a sample-barcoded 5' primer and a J-beta primer mix that a second PCR of about 7 to 12 cycles was run. The template-switch adaptor, which had 12 random nucleotides, put a tag on each cDNA molecule. TCRdb itself ran the 5' RACE reads through MiXCR, one entry per CDR3 protein. The sample includes around 620,000 distinct CDR3 sequences, approximately 30% seen only once; the top ten take approximately 18%. This clonotype was observed a handful of times.

The sample consisted of blood. This clonotype was sampled from a woman in her seventies in good health. This chain uses TRBV20-1 with TRBJ1-3, with D unclear. The CDR3 region is CSAPSGYGNTIYF. As DNA, the CDR3 is TGCAGTGCTCCCTCGGGGTATGGAAACACCATATATTTT.